The clone carrying this T cell receptor (delta chain) showed up just a few times. Its cognate antigen is unknown. A read error likely explains why the TCRdb protein, taken from a much larger clone, differs from this DNA's translation at residue 5; the protein shown is translated from the DNA. This record comes from a study of γδ T cells in repeated Plasmodium falciparum infection. About the research overall: The natural-infection arm compared Malian children under seasonal malaria with matched Australian children.

Whole-study results and caveats: Many TCRgamma sequences overlapped between individuals in stable Vgamma9/Vdelta2+ repertoires. Waves of new clonotype selection appeared after repeated controlled infections in Vdelta2-negative, largely Vdelta1+, gammadelta T cells.

TCRdb re-analyzed the multiplex PCR reads via CATT. The data contain 90,000 to 95,000 delta-chain clones, over 0.75% of them singletons. V was pared by 2 bases and J by 2 bases, with 36 bases between. This CDR3 is 22 amino acids long. Looked up from germline, CDR1 is TVYSNPD and CDR2 is GDNSRS (reference sequence). Bulk repertoires came from Vgamma9/Vdelta2+ or Vdelta2-negative gammadelta T cells flow-sorted from PBMC. The V gene is TRDV3, the J gene TRDJ2; D possibly corresponds to TRDD3 (5 bases). The sample consisted of gamma-delta T cells from blood. This sequence was found in a pool of human donors (malaria-infected and uninfected, not separated). The CDR3 nucleotides read TGTGCCTTTCGAGCCCGGTCAGTAGGGAGATTGGGGTACGATCGATTGACAGCACAACTCTTCTTT. Its protein product is CAFRARSVGRLGYDRLTAQLFF.